Each of the 27 T cell receptor beta chains below was sequenced from the same sample in a study of blood T cells in healthy people across ages. A J-beta primer mix and a sample-barcoded 5' primer were used in a second PCR of roughly 7 to 12 cycles. TCRdb reanalysed the 5' RACE reads using MiXCR and keeps one entry per CDR3 protein. The sample lists under 950,000 distinct CDR3 sequences; roughly 20% were seen once. Material: blood. The receptors shown here come from a man aged 65-85 years in good health.

This clonotype occurred many times. V and J are TRBV29-1 and TRBJ2-7; possible D gene TRBD2, 5 bases. The CDR3 sequence is 13 residues long. The germline CDR1 and CDR2 sequences are SQVTM and ANQGSEA. V lost 5 bases and J lost 1, with 12 bases in between. The CDR3 DNA sequence: TGCAGCGTTCCAAGCCCGGGGTCCTACGAGCAGTACTTC. This gives the protein CSVPSPGSYEQYF.

On this clonotype: Its ends do not fully match the called genes, so a read error is possible. V gene TRBV29-1 combines with J gene TRBJ1-2; a possible D gene is TRBD1 (6 bases). The CDR3 has 14 residues. The germline V gene encodes CDR1 SQVTM and CDR2 ANQGSEA. The CDR3 here is CSIDRTESNYGYTF. CDR3 DNA: TGCAGCATTGATCGGACAGAATCTAACTATGGCTACACCTTC.

This chain connects TRBV25-1 to TRBJ2-4, with D perhaps TRBD1 or TRBD2 (5 bases each). The CDR3 runs 16 residues. Germline assignment: CDR1 MGHDK and CDR2 SYGVNS. Trimming removed 2 bases from V and 3 bases from J, with 14 bases in between. The CDR3 loop is CASSEHSGQGKNIQYF. CDR3 in DNA: TGTGCCAGCAGTGAACATTCGGGGCAAGGCAAAAACATTCAGTACTTC.

This chain connects TRBV5-1 to TRBJ2-1; 9 nucleotides align to TRBD2. Germline-derived CDR1 and CDR2 are SGHRS and YFSETQ. V gave up 1 base and J gave up 5 bases; unmatched junction bases: 10. CDR3 length equals 17 residues. The CDR3 region has the DNA TGCGCCAGCAGCTTGACTGACAGCGGGAGGAGGAACAATGAGCAGTTCTTC. As protein: CASSLTDSGRRNNEQFF.

This clonotype was observed a handful of times. This sequence joins TRBV18 and TRBJ1-4; unclear D gene. CDR1 and CDR2 from the germline V gene are KGHSH and LQKENI. The CDR3 consists of 16 residues. Between the trimmed V and J ends, which lost 4 bases and 6 bases, there was a span of 18 bases. For the CDR3, the DNA is TGTGCCAGCTCACGCACCGGCCAGACATTGGATGAAAAACTGTTTTTT. This sequence encodes CASSRTGQTLDEKLFF.

This sequence joins TRBV12-3 or TRBV12-4 and TRBJ2-5, with D perhaps TRBD2 (5 bases). The DNA matches TRBJ2-7 better at its end, which makes the J call doubtful. This CDR3 spans 12 amino acids. The CDR3 DNA follows: TGTGCCAGCAGTTTCACGGGATACGAGCAGTACTTC. It specifies CASSFTGYEQYF.

This clonotype turned up a few times. The junction differs from germline at one of its ends, possibly a read error. Here the CDR3 reads CSVDSGFLF. CDR3 in DNA: TGCAGCGTTGATTCGGGGTTCCTCTTT. The J gene is TRBJ1-1, the V gene TRBV29-1, with D unclear. Germline V lookup: CDR1 SQVTM, CDR2 ANQGSEA. The CDR3 has 9 amino acids.

The chain combines TRBV6-5 with TRBJ1-2; 8 bases fit TRBD1. Germline V gene sequence: CDR1 MNHEY, CDR2 SVGAGI. CDR3 length: 12 amino acids. The V segment lost 6 bases and the J segment 9 bases; nucleotides outside the gene matches: 6. The CDR3 loop is CASSQTGVSYTF. The CDR3, as DNA: TGTGCCAGCAGCCAGACAGGGGTCAGCTACACCTTC.

The table lists this clonotype with a few counts. The chain joins TRBV5-1 to TRBJ1-1; TRBD1 might be the D (6 bases). CDR3 length: 15 residues. The V end lost 2 bases, the J end lost 4 bases, and 15 bases lay between the germline ends. Germline V gene data show CDR1 as SGHRS and CDR2 as YFSETQ. CDR3 region: CASSFSSGGATEAFF. CDR3 bases: TGCGCCAGCAGCTTTTCCTCTGGGGGGGCCACTGAAGCTTTCTTT.

The genes are TRBV28 and TRBJ1-4; unclear D gene. The CDR3 spans 14 residues. The germline V gene encodes CDR1 MDHEN and CDR2 SYDVKM. The germline V and J ends were trimmed by 0 bases and 9 bases, with 11 bases remaining between them. CDR3 region: CASSLWGMGKKLFF. CDR3 coding DNA: TGTGCCAGCAGTTTATGGGGGATGGGTAAAAAACTGTTTTTT.

This clonotype was detected only a few times. This chain uses TRBV6-5 with TRBJ2-7; TRBD1 aligns across 7 bases. The J call may be mistaken, given a closer DNA end match to TRBJ2-1. Looked up from germline, CDR1 is MNHEY and CDR2 is SVGAGI. CDR3 length equals 14 residues. The CDR3 bases are TGTGCCAGCGGAAAAGACAGGGAACTCAATGAGCAGTTCTTC. It specifies CASGKDRELNEQFF.

This clonotype came up a few times. V gene TRBV30 combines with J gene TRBJ1-2; 9 bases align to TRBD1. The V and J ends lost 2 bases and 6 bases, in that order; junction bases with no gene match: 4. Germline values: CDR1 GTSNPN, CDR2 SVGIG (reference sequence). This CDR3 comprises 13 residues. Here the CDR3 reads CAWSFGTGNGYTF. As DNA, the CDR3 is TGTGCCTGGAGTTTTGGGACAGGGAATGGCTACACCTTC.

In this sample, this clonotype turned up a few times. V gene TRBV6-2 or TRBV6-3 combines with J gene TRBJ2-1; unclear D gene. V was pared by 7 bases and J by 0 bases, with 16 bases between. This CDR3 contains 16 residues. The germline V gene encodes CDR1 MNHEY and CDR2 SVGEGT. This CDR3 reads CASTHLGVSSYNEQFF. For the CDR3, the DNA is TGTGCCAGCACCCACCTGGGCGTAAGCTCCTACAATGAGCAGTTCTTC.

There are many counts of this clonotype. The chain carries TRBV12-3 or TRBV12-4 and TRBJ2-5; weak D call: TRBD2 (6 bases). The CDR3 has 11 residues. V was clipped by 7 bases and J by 11 bases, with 14 bases between them. CDR3 nucleotide sequence: TGTGCCAGCACCACCAGCGGGTGGCAGTACTTC. This translates into CASTTSGWQYF.

This clonotype occurred many times. This chain links TRBV25-1 with TRBJ2-2; 7 nucleotides match TRBD1. The CDR3 loop spans 14 amino acids. Looked up from germline, CDR1 is MGHDK and CDR2 is SYGVNS. V lost 6 bases, J lost 4 bases, and 5 bases stayed unmatched. For the CDR3, the DNA is TGTGCCAGCAGGGCCGGACAGGCCACCGGGGAGCTGTTTTTT. It specifies CASRAGQATGELFF. Based on the CDR3 plus reference TRBV25-1 and TRBJ2-2, the full variable domain is EADIYQTPRYLVIGTGKKITLECSQTMGHDKMYWYQQDPGMELHLIHYSYGVNSTEKGDLSSESTVSRIRTEHFPLTLESARPSHTSQYLCASRAGQATGELFFGEGSRLTVL.

The CDR3 DNA is TGTGCCAGCAGCCAAGAAGCTCTGAACACTGAAGCTTTCTTT. Translation: CASSQEALNTEAFF. This sequence joins TRBV4-2 and TRBJ1-1; no firm D call. This CDR3 has 14 residues. V lost 0 bases to trimming and J lost 0 bases, with 5 bases between them. Germline CDR1 is LGHNA and CDR2 is YNFKEQ.

This clonotype was detected a few times. The gene calls are TRBV27 and TRBJ2-3; 11 bases are a match to TRBD2. Germline loops: CDR1 MNHEY, CDR2 SMNVEV (reference sequence). J was trimmed by 4 bases and V by 6 bases; bases with no gene match: 6. The length of the CDR3 is 15 residues. This CDR3 is CASRTGTSGSDTQYF. The CDR3 DNA reads as TGTGCCAGCAGAACCGGGACTAGCGGATCAGATACGCAGTATTTT.

CDR3 sequence (DNA): TGCGCCAGCAGCCAAGATTGGGACAGGGGTTCGGAGAACTATGGCTACACCTTC. Translation gives CASSQDWDRGSENYGYTF. This rearrangement joins TRBV4-1 to TRBJ1-2; 10 bases are a match to TRBD1. The CDR3 spans 18 residues. V gave up 0 bases and J gave up 2 bases; unmatched junction bases: 9. Germline-derived CDR1 and CDR2 are MGHRA and YSYEKL.

The V gene is TRBV11-2, the J gene TRBJ2-3; D unresolved. CDR1 and CDR2 from the germline V gene are SGHAT and FQNNGV. CDR3 length: 13 amino acids. Trimming left V 5 bases short and J 5 bases short, with 11 bases between. The CDR3, as DNA: TGTGCCAGCAGCGAACGATTGTTAGATACGCAGTATTTT. Translating it yields CASSERLLDTQYF.

A few counts support this clonotype. Sequence at one end of the junction differs from germline and may be a read error. The V gene is TRBV10-2, the J gene TRBJ2-7; possible D gene TRBD2, 5 bases. CDR1 is WSHSY and CDR2 is SAAADI in the germline V gene. The CDR3 is made up of 13 amino acids. The CDR3 DNA reads as TGCGCCAGCAGGCCGGCGGGCTCCCACGAGCAGTACTTC. Translation gives CASRPAGSHEQYF.

This clonotype was seen ten or more times. The genes are TRBV28 and TRBJ2-5, with D uncertain. V was shortened by 6 bases and J by 2 bases, with 4 bases between the two germline ends. Germline loops: CDR1 MDHEN, CDR2 SYDVKM. The CDR3 spans 11 residues. The CDR3 DNA sequence: TGTGCCAGCAGGGGTCAAGAGACCCAGTACTTC. It encodes CASRGQETQYF.

A few counts support this clonotype. The chain uses TRBV5-6 and TRBJ1-5; D is unclear. Germline CDR1 reads SGHDT; CDR2 reads YYEEEE. V was shortened by 0 bases and J by 1 base, with 11 bases between the two germline ends. This CDR3 is 16 amino acids long. CDR3 in DNA: TGTGCCAGCAGCTTGGCGGGCCGGCAGAGCAATCAGCCCCAGCATTTT. As protein: CASSLAGRQSNQPQHF. Together with reference TRBV5-6 and TRBJ1-5, the CDR3 gives the full variable domain: DAGVTQSPTHLIKTRGQQVTLRCSPKSGHDTVSWYQQALGQGPQFIFQYYEEEERQRGNFPDRFSGHQFPNYSSELNVNALLLGDSALYLCASSLAGRQSNQPQHFGDGTRLSIL.

Turning to this clonotype: The junction does not match germline at one end; this may be a read error. The CDR3 loop is CASSEGRGMNTKAFF. The CDR3 DNA sequence: TGTGCCAGCAGTGAGGGACGGGGAATGAACACTAAAGCTTTCTTT. This chain connects TRBV25-1 to TRBJ1-1; TRBD1 is a possible D gene (5 bases). This CDR3 spans 15 amino acids. Looked up from germline, CDR1 is MGHDK and CDR2 is SYGVNS.

As concerns this clonotype: A read error is likely, as this CDR3 ends without the conserved phenylalanine or tryptophan. The chain combines TRBV12-3 or TRBV12-4 with TRBJ2-3, with TRBD2 matching 11 bases. The CDR3 covers 17 residues. CDR3 nucleotides: TGTGCCAGCAGCCAAGGACTAGCGGGCTTAGGCACAGATGCGCAGTATTCT. Translation: CASSQGLAGLGTDAQYS.

The chain couples TRBV30 to TRBJ1-3; D unresolved. The germline CDR1 and CDR2 sequences are GTSNPN and SVGIG (reference sequence). CDR3 length equals 12 residues. With 5 bases removed from V and 0 bases from J, the gap between germline ends came to 5 bases. CDR3 coding DNA: TGTGCCTGGGCGGTCTCTGGAAACACCATATATTTT. This encodes CAWAVSGNTIYF.

The chain carries TRBV10-3 and TRBJ2-7; 8 positions agree with TRBD2. The CDR3 spans 15 residues. Per the germline V gene, CDR1 is ENHRY and CDR2 is SYGVKD. V lost 0 bases, J lost 6 bases, and 7 bases stayed unmatched. The CDR3 DNA is TGTGCCATCAGTGAGTCGATTTCGGGAGGGTTCGAGCAGTACGTC. As protein: CAISESISGGFEQYV.

This clonotype was detected a few times. The chain employs TRBV7-9 and TRBJ2-1; D unclear. This CDR3 comprises 13 residues. The V and J ends lost 1 base and 9 bases respectively, with 10 bases between them. CDR1 is SEHNR and CDR2 is FQNEAQ in the germline V gene (reference sequence). This CDR3 reads CASSLEVGVEQFF. The CDR3 nucleotides read TGTGCCAGCAGCTTAGAGGTGGGCGTTGAGCAGTTCTTC.